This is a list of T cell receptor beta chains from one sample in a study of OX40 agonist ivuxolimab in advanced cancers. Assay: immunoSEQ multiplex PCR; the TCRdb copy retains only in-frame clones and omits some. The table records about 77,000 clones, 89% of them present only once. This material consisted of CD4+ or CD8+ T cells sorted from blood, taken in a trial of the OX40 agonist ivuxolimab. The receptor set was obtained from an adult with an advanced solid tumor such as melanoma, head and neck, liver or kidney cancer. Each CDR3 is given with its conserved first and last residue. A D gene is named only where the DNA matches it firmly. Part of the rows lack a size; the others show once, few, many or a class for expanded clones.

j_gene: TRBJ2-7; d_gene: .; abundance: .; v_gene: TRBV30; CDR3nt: TGTGCCTGGAGTGTGGCAGGCTCCTACGAGCAGTACTTC; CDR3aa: CAWSVAGSYEQYF
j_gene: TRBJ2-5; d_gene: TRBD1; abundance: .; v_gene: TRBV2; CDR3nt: TGTGCCAGCAGGCAGGGGGATTTGGAGACCCAGTACTTC; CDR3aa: CASRQGDLETQYF
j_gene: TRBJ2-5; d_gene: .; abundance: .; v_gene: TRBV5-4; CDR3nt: TGTGCCAGCAGCTTATCCGGAACCCGGCAAGAGACCCAGTACTTC; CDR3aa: CASSLSGTRQETQYF
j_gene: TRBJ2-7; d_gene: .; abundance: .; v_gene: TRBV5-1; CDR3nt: TGCGCCAGCAGCTTGGCAGGGGTGAGCTCCTACGAGCAGTACTTC; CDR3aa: CASSLAGVSSYEQYF
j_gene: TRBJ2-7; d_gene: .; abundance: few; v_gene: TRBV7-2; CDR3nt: TGTGCCAGCAGCTTAGTGGGCAGGACCTACGAGCAGTACTTC; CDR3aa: CASSLVGRTYEQYF
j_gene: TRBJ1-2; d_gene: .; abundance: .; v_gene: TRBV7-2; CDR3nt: TGTGCCAGCAGCTTTACGGGACTCCAAGGTTATGGCTACACCTTC; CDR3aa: CASSFTGLQGYGYTF
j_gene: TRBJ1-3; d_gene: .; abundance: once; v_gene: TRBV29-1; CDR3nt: TGCAGCGTTGGTCCCCGGGGGGACACCATATATTTT; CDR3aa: CSVGPRGDTIYF
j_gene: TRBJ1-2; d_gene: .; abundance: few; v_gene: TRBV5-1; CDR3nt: TGCGCCAGCAGCTTGAGTGCTTACTATGGCTACACCTTC; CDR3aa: CASSLSAYYGYTF
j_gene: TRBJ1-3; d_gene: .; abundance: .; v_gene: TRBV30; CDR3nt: TGTGGCTCCGACGGCCTCTCTGGAAACACCATATATTTT; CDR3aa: CGSDGLSGNTIYF
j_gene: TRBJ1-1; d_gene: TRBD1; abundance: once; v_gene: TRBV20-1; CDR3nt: TGCAGTGCTAAGGGGGCTCAAGGAGCTTTCTTT; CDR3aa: CSAKGAQGAFF
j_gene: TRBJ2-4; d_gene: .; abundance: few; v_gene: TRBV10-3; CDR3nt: TGTGCCATCAGTGAGTCCAGGGCCAAAAACATTCAGTACTTC; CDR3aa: CAISESRAKNIQYF
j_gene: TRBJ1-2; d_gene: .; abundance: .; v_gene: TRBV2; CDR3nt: TGTGCCAGCAGCGAGGATCTCGGGACATGGCGCCGGGGCTACACCTTC; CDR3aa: CASSEDLGTWRRGYTF
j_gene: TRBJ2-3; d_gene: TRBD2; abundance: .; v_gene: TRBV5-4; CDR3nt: TGTGCCAGCAGCCTCGCCGGGGGGGCAGATACGCAGTATTTT; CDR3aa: CASSLAGGADTQYF
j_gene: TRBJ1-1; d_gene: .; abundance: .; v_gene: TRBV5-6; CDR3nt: TGTGCCAGCAGCTCACAGGCCCTGAACACTGAAGCTTTCTTT; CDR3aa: CASSSQALNTEAFF
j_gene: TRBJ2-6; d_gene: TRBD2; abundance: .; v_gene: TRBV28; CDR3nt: TGTGCCAGCAGTTACATTTCTAGCGGGAGGGCCCCTGGGGCCAACGTCCTGACTTTC; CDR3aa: CASSYISSGRAPGANVLTF
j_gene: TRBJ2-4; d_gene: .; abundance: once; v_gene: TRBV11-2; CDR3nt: TGTGCCAGCAGCCACTTTGGGGGGACAGCCAAAAACATTCAGTACTTC; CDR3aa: CASSHFGGTAKNIQYF
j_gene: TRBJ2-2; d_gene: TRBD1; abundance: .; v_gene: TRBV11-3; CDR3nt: TGTGCCAGCAGCTCCAGGACAGGTGGTGAGGGGGAGCTGTTTTTT; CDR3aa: CASSSRTGGEGELFF
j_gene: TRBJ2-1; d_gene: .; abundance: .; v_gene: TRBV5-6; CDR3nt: TGTGCCAGCAGCTGGGGGACTTCGTTTAACAATGAGCAGTTCTTC; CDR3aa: CASSWGTSFNNEQFF
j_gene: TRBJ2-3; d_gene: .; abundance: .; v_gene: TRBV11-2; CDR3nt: TGTGCCAGCAGCTTAGGACTCCCACCAGATACGCAGTATTTT; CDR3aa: CASSLGLPPDTQYF
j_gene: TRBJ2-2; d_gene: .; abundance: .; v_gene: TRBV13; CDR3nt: TGTGCCAGCAGCTTTGCAAGTGTTCTGAACACCGGGGAGCTGTTTTTT; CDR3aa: CASSFASVLNTGELFF
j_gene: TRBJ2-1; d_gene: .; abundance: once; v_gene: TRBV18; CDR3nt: TGTGCCAGCTCACTTTTGGACAGCTACAATGAGCAGTTCTTC; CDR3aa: CASSLLDSYNEQFF
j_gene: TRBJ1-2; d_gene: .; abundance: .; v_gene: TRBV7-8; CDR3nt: TGTGCCAGCAGCTTAGTTGCAGGCAACTATGGCTACACCTTC; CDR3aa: CASSLVAGNYGYTF
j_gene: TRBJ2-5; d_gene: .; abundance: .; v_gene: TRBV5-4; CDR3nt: TGTGCCAGCAGCTTTGGGCGGGGCAGGGGCCAAGAGACCCAGTACTTC; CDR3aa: CASSFGRGRGQETQYF
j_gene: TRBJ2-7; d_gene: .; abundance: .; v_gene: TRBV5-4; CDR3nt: TGTGCCAGCAGCTCTAACCGAGACAGCTACGAGCAGTACTTC; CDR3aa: CASSSNRDSYEQYF
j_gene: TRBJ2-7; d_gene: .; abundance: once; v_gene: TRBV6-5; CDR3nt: TGTGCCAGCAGAGCAGGTCCAGCCTACGAGCAGTACTTC; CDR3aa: CASRAGPAYEQYF
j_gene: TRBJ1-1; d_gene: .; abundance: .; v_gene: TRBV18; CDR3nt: TGTGCCAGCTCCACGGACCTAAGCACAGAAGCTTTCTTT; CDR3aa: CASSTDLSTEAFF
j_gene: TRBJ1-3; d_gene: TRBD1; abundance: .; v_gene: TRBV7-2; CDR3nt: TGTGCCAGCAGCTTTCGACAGGGCTCAGCAGGAAACACCATATATTTT; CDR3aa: CASSFRQGSAGNTIYF
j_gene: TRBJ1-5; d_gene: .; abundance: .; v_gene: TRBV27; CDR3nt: TGTGCCAGGAGTCTCAATCAGCCCCAGCATTTT; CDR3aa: CARSLNQPQHF
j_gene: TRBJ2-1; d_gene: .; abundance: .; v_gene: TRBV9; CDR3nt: TGTGCCAGCAGCGTAGACGGGGGGACATACAATGAGCAGTTCTTC; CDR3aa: CASSVDGGTYNEQFF
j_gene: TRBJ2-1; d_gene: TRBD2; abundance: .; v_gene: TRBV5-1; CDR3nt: TGCGCCAGCAGCCCCCCCGGGGGGGGCGTCGATGAGCAGTTCTTC; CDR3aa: CASSPPGGGVDEQFF
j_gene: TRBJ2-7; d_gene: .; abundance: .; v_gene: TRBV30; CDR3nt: TGTGCCTGGAGTACACCGGGCCGTTCCTACGAGCAGTACTTC; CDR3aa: CAWSTPGRSYEQYF
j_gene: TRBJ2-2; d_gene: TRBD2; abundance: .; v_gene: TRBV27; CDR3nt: TGTGCCAGCAGTCCCGGTCGGGGGGTCTTTACCGGGGAGCTGTTTTTT; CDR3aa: CASSPGRGVFTGELFF
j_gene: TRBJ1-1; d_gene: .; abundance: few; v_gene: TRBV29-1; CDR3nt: TGCAGCGCCAGGACGGGCTGGAACACTGAAGCTTTCTTT; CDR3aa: CSARTGWNTEAFF
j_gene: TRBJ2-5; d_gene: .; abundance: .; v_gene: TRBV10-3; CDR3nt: TGTGCCATCAGTGAGCAGGGAGGGGGCCAAGAGACCCAGTACTTC; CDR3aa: CAISEQGGGQETQYF
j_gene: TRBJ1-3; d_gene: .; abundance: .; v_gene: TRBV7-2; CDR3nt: TGTGCCAGCAGCTTAGAATCCGGGGCTGGAAACACCATATATTTT; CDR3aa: CASSLESGAGNTIYF
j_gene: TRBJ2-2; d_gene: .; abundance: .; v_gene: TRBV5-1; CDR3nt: TGCGCCAGCAGCTTGGGGGAGTGGGCCGGGGAGCTGTTTTTT; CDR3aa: CASSLGEWAGELFF
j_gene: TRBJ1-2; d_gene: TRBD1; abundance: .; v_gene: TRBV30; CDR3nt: TGTGCCTGGAGTCTCCACAGGACAGGGGGCTATGCTAACTATGGCTACACCTTC; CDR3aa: CAWSLHRTGGYANYGYTF
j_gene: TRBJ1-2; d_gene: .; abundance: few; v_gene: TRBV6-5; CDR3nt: TGTGCCAGCAGTTACTCGAAGGTCAGAGGTAACTATGGCTACACCTTC; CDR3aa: CASSYSKVRGNYGYTF
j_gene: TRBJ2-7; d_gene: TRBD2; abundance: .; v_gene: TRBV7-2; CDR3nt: TGTGCCAGCAGCTTAGAGGCTAGCGGGGCCTACGAGCAGTACTTC; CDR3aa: CASSLEASGAYEQYF
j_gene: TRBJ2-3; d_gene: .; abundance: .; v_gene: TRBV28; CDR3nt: TGTGCCAGCAGTTTACCCCATCCTTCCACGGGATTTAGCACAGATACGCAGTATTTT; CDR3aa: CASSLPHPSTGFSTDTQYF
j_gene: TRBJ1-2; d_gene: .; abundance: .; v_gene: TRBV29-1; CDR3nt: TGCAGCGCACTACAGGGTGTTGGCTATGGCTACACCTTC; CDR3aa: CSALQGVGYGYTF
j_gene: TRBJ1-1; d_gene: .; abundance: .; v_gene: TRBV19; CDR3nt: TGTGCCAGTAGTATAAGAGGACGGGGGGCTGAAGCTTTCTTT; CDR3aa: CASSIRGRGAEAFF
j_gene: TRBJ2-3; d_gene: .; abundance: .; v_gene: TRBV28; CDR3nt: TGTGCCAGCAGCACCGAGGGTAACACAGATACGCAGTATTTT; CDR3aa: CASSTEGNTDTQYF
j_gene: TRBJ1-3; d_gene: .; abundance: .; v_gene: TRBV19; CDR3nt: TGTGCCAGTAGTCGACTCAGGGGCTCTGGAAACACCATATATTTT; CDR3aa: CASSRLRGSGNTIYF
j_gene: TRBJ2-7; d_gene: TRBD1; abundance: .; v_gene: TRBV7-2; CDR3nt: TGTGCCAGCACCACAGGGGCCTTTTCCTACGAGCAGTACTTC; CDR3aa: CASTTGAFSYEQYF
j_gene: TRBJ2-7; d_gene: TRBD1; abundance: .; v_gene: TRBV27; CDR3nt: TGTGCCAGCAGTGGCTGGACAGGGCCCCTCTTTAACTCCTACGAGCAGTACTTC; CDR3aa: CASSGWTGPLFNSYEQYF
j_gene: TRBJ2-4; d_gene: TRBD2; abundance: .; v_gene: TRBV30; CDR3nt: TGTGCCTGGAGTGTTACGGGGGGGCGTGTCAAAAACATTCAGTACTTC; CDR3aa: CAWSVTGGRVKNIQYF
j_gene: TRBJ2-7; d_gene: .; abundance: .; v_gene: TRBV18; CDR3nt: TGTGCCAGCTCACAGTCCGGGATAGCCTACGAGCAGTACTTC; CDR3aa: CASSQSGIAYEQYF
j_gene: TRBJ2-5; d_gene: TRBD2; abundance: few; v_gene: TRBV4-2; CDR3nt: TGTGCCAGCAGCCAAGATTGGGGTAGCGGGGGGCCTTTAGAGACCCAGTACTTC; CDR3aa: CASSQDWGSGGPLETQYF
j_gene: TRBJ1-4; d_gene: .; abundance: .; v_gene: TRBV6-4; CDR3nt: TGTGCCAGCAGCGTGACCGGGACAATTAATGAAAAACTGTTTTTT; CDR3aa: CASSVTGTINEKLFF
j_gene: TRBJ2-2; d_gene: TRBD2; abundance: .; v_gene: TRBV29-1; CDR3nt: TGCAGCGTTCGTAGCGGGGGTCGGAACACCGGGGAGCTGTTTTTT; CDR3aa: CSVRSGGRNTGELFF